One sample yielded the 18 T cell receptor delta chains listed below, sequenced in a study of γδ T cells in repeated Plasmodium falciparum infection. Gammadelta T cells were flow-sorted from PBMC into Vgamma9/Vdelta2+ and Vdelta2-negative populations for bulk analysis. TCRdb made new clone calls on the multiplex PCR reads using CATT. The sample holds 85,000 to 90,000 delta-chain clones; over 1.3% are singletons and the top ten take around 8.1%. The sequencing sample was made of gamma-delta T cells from blood. These TCRs come from a pool of human donors (malaria-infected and uninfected, not separated).

About this clone itself: The likely explanation is a read error, given a far larger clone one base away. The sample has other DNA sequences that encode this CDR3 too. Here the CDR3 reads CACDPATSGGSEVSWDTRQMFF. DNA of the CDR3: TGTGCCTGTGACCCGGCCACGTCTGGGGGATCGGAGGTCTCCTGGGACACCCGACAGATGTTTTTC. The chain has TRDV2 and TRDJ3; 9 bases map to TRDD3. Here the J gene came from matching the DNA to germline, since TCRdb omits it. CDR1 and CDR2 from the germline V gene are GEAIGNYY and EKD. The CDR3 covers 22 residues. With V trimmed by 3 bases and J by 0 bases, 17 bases remained unmatched.

Note on this clone: The protein that TCRdb holds for this DNA derives from a much larger clone and differs from the translated DNA at residue 11, which likely indicates a read error; the protein shown here is translated from the DNA. J is TRDJ2 and V is TRDV2, with 7 positions matching TRDD3. In the absence of a J gene in TCRdb, the DNA was matched to germline to assign it here. Germline lookup yields CDR1 GEAIGNYY and CDR2 EKD. The CDR3 sequence is 16 residues long. The chain's CDR3 is CACDGVGDSLSAQLFF. In DNA, the CDR3 is TGTGCCTGTGACGGAGTGGGGGACTCTTTGTCAGCACAACTCTTCTTT.

Note on this clone: TCRdb pairs this DNA with a much larger clone's protein that differs at residue 19, likely a read error; the protein shown was translated from the DNA. This chain uses TRDV1 with TRDJ1; maybe TRDD3 (5 bases). Matching the DNA to germline supplied the J gene, which TCRdb does not give. Looked up from germline, CDR1 is TSWWSYY and CDR2 is QGS. V lost 1 base and J 0 bases, leaving 39 bases between the germline ends. CDR3 length: 25 amino acids. The CDR3 DNA is TGTGCTCTTGGGGAACACGTCGAGTCTACGGGGGGTATAAAAAGGTCACCTAGACACACCGATAAACTCATCTTT. Translating gives CALGEHVESTGGIKRSPRHTDKLIF.

Concerning this clone: With a far larger clone one base away, a read error is the likely cause. Additional DNA sequences in this sample encode the identical CDR3. The rearrangement uses TRDV1 and TRDJ1, with 7 bases that match TRDD3. Germline-derived CDR1 and CDR2 are TSWWSYY and QGS. This CDR3 is 16 amino acids long. The trim removed 0 bases at V and 10 bases at J, leaving 14 bases unmatched. The CDR3 spells CALGELPSYWGIRLIF. Here the CDR3 DNA reads TGTGCTCTTGGGGAACTACCTAGCTACTGGGGTATACGACTCATCTTT.

This clone was seen at least ten times. A far larger clone is off by one base, so a read error is likely. The identical CDR3 is also encoded by other nucleotide sequences in the sample. The gene calls are TRDV1 and TRDJ1; D is possibly TRDD3 (5 bases). No J segment appears in TCRdb, so it was assigned here by matching the sequence to germline. CDR1 is TSWWSYY, CDR2 QGS, per germline. The CDR3 length is 12 residues. CDR3 amino acids: CALGAVSQKLIF. In DNA, the CDR3 is TGTGCCCTTGGGGCCGTTTCCCAAAAACTCATCTTT.

This clone was picked up a small number of times. A far bigger clonotype differs at one base, so this is likely a read error. The sample carries other DNA sequences with the same CDR3. This chain connects TRDV1 to TRDJ1; 9 bases are a match to TRDD2. Germline CDR1 TSWWSYY, CDR2 QGS. This CDR3 is 23 amino acids long. Unmatched junction bases numbered 25, after V lost 0 bases and J lost 2 bases. Here the CDR3 reads CALGELAFLPSWGSKLRTDKLIF. The CDR3 DNA reads TGTGCTCTTGGGGAACTAGCCTTCCTACCTAGCTGGGGGTCGAAACTCCGGACCGATAAACTCATCTTT.

The chain uses TRDV1 and TRDJ1; 7 bases are a match to TRDD3. The J gene, missing from TCRdb, was assigned here through DNA to germline matching. The J segment lost 0 bases and the V segment lost 2 bases, leaving 15 bases of the junction unmatched. The CDR3 has 19 amino acids. CDR1 and CDR2 (germline): TSWWSYY, QGS. As DNA, the CDR3 is TGTGCTCTTGGGGAATACCTACGTTCCACTGGGGTATACACCGATAAACTCATCTTT. Translated: CALGEYLRSTGVYTDKLIF.

This clone has only a few counts. A read error likely explains why the TCRdb protein, taken from a much larger clone, differs from this DNA's translation at residue 17; the protein shown is translated from the DNA. The V gene call is TRDV1, and the J gene call is absent. The CDR3 has 19 amino acids. The V gene's germline CDR1 is TSWWSYY and CDR2 QGS. The CDR3 protein is CALGESVILRVKRTAQPFF. The CDR3 nucleotides are TGTGCTCTTGGGGAATCGGTAATCCTTAGGGTGAAGAGGACAGCACAACCCTTCTTT.

With regard to this clone: TCRdb's protein, taken from a much larger clone, differs from this DNA's translation at residue 15, likely owing to a read error; the protein displayed comes from the DNA. The chain combines TRDV1 with TRDJ1, with 10 positions matching TRDD3. This CDR3 spans 19 amino acids. With V trimmed by 1 base and J by 10 bases, 21 bases remained unmatched. Germline V lookup: CDR1 TSWWSYY, CDR2 QGS. The CDR3 DNA reads as TGTGCTCTTGGGGAACGCCATCGACTTCTCTGGGGGATAGGTTGTGGACTCATCTTT. It encodes CALGERHRLLWGIGCGLIF.

As to this clone: The likely explanation is a read error, given a far larger clone one base away. At the DNA level, this CDR3 is encoded by other sequences in the same sample as well. The chain is built from TRDV2 and TRDJ2; TRDD3 is a possible D gene (6 bases). Assignment of the J gene here rests on matching the DNA to germline, because TCRdb gives none. This CDR3 is built from 16 residues. CDR1 is GEAIGNYY, CDR2 EKD, per germline. V lost 1 base and J lost 0, with 11 bases in between. The CDR3 loop reads CACDTKGEALTAQLFF. The CDR3 nucleotides read TGTGCCTGTGACACAAAGGGGGAAGCTTTGACAGCACAACTCTTCTTT.

A remark on this clone: TCRdb pairs this DNA with a much larger clone's protein that differs at residue 8, likely a read error; the protein shown was translated from the DNA. This rearrangement joins TRDV1 to TRDJ1; D might be TRDD2 (6 bases). No J gene is reported in TCRdb; it was inferred here by comparing the DNA with germline. V dropped 2 bases and J dropped 3 bases, with 19 bases sitting between them. Germline V CDR1 and CDR2: TSWWSYY, QGS. This CDR3 has 17 residues. In DNA form, the CDR3 reads TGTGCTCTTGGGGAAGTGGGACCCTTCCATCGATCCGATAAACTCATCTTT. Residues: CALGEVGPFHRSDKLIF.

On this clone itself: TCRdb pairs this DNA with a much larger clone's protein that differs at residue 15, likely a read error; the protein shown was translated from the DNA. CDR3 sequence reads: CALGAFSYRAAYTDRLIF. In nucleotides, the CDR3 is TGTGCTCTTGGGGCCTTCTCCTACAGGGCTGCGTACACCGATAGACTCATCTTT. The gene calls are TRDV1 and TRDJ1; weak D call: TRDD2 (6 bases). TCRdb offers no J gene call, so here the DNA was matched to germline to obtain one. Germline V CDR1 and CDR2: TSWWSYY, QGS. There are 18 residues in the CDR3.

This clone was counted only a few times. TCRdb records a much larger clone's protein for this DNA, with a difference at residue 15 that likely arises from a read error; the protein given is the translation of the DNA. The gene calls are TRDV2 and TRDJ3; 11 positions agree with TRDD3. The J gene was not available in TCRdb and was assigned here by matching the DNA to germline segments. The germline V gene has CDR1 GEAIGNYY and CDR2 EKD. Trimming took 0 bases from V and 2 from J; bases not matched to a gene: 17. The CDR3 is 23 amino acids. The CDR3, as DNA: TGTGCCTGTGACACCGTGGACCTGGGGGATACTTTTGTGGGCCCCTGGGACACCCGACAGATGTTTTTC. It translates to CACDTVDLGDTFVGPWDTRQMFF.

This clone was detected a few times. A read error is likely here: a far larger clone is one base away. V is TRDV1 and J is TRDJ1, with 7 nucleotides matching TRDD3. TCRdb records no J gene; here it was assigned by comparing the DNA to germline. The CDR3 consists of 21 residues. Per the germline V gene, CDR1 is TSWWSYY and CDR2 is QGS. CDR3 DNA: TGTGCCCTTGGGAAAGGGACCTCCTTCTTCCGACTGGGGAAGTACACCGATAAACTCATCTTT. Translation gives CALGKGTSFFRLGKYTDKLIF.

With regard to this clone: A far more abundant clone sits one base away, making this likely a read error. At the DNA level, this CDR3 is encoded by other sequences in the same sample as well. The rearrangement links TRDV1 to TRDJ1; no clear D. Germline values: CDR1 TSWWSYY, CDR2 QGS. The length of the CDR3 is 16 residues. CDR3: CALGKFFVSYTDKLIF. The CDR3 DNA reads TGTGCTCTTGGAAAGTTCTTCGTCTCGTACACCGATAAGCTCATCTTT.

This clone was recorded a few times. For this DNA, TCRdb reports the protein of a much larger clone, which diverges at residue 5, most likely from a read error; the protein presented here is translated directly from the DNA. The chain links TRDV2 to TRDJ1, with 8 bases aligning to TRDD3. This CDR3 has 19 residues. Germline CDR1 is GEAIGNYY and CDR2 is EKD. Trimming took 3 bases from V and 0 from J; bases not matched to a gene: 17. CDR3 DNA sequence: TGTGCCTGTGACTCCCTGACCACTGGGCGGGGGATAAACACCGATAAACTCATCTTT. Encoded protein: CACDSLTTGRGINTDKLIF.

This clone occurred a few times. The protein held in TCRdb is that of a much larger clone and does not match this DNA's translation at residue 6, likely because of a read error; the protein shown is translated from the DNA. The rearrangement uses TRDV2 and TRDJ1; 12 bases map to TRDD3. TCRdb supplies no J gene; here it was assigned by aligning the nucleotide sequence to germline. Germline lookup yields CDR1 GEAIGNYY and CDR2 EKD. Losses at the gene ends were 0 bases for V and 1 base for J; bases not matched to a gene: 11. This CDR3 region has 19 residues. In DNA, the CDR3 is TGTGCCTGTGACACCCCGCCTCCTGGGGGATACGGAAGCACCGATAAACTCATCTTT. Protein: CACDTPPPGGYGSTDKLIF.

Remarks on this clone: Translating this DNA gives a protein that differs at residue 6 from the TCRdb one, which belongs to a much larger clone; a read error is likely, and the protein shown is this translation. This chain uses TRDV1 with TRDJ3, with 10 bases lining up with TRDD3. The J gene, missing from TCRdb, was assigned here through DNA to germline matching. In germline, CDR1 is TSWWSYY, CDR2 QGS. J lost 0 bases, V lost 5 bases, and 10 bases had no gene match. The CDR3 contains 20 residues. The CDR3 is CALGKRVLGDYSWDTRQMFF. The CDR3 nucleotides are TGTGCTCTTGGGAAGAGAGTACTGGGGGATTACTCCTGGGACACCCGACAGATGTTTTTC.